Below are 23 T cell receptor beta chains sequenced from a single sample in a study of cytomegalovirus exposure and HLA in healthy donors. A multiplex PCR was run with 60 Vbeta primers and 13 Jbeta primers. Produced via immunoSEQ multiplex PCR; TCRdb's table is partial and in-frame only. Here the sample spans under 150,000 clones, around two thirds being singletons. Sequencing used PBMCs. The receptor set was obtained from a human donor in good health.

The rearrangement links TRBV6-1 to TRBJ2-3; TRBD1 matches at 9 bases. Germline V gene data show CDR1 as MNHNS and CDR2 as SASEGT. Losses at the gene ends were 5 bases for V and 3 bases for J; bases not matched to a gene: 6. This CDR3 comprises 15 residues. DNA for the CDR3: TGTGCCAGCAGTCCCGGGACAGGGAAAACAGATACGCAGTATTTT. It encodes CASSPGTGKTDTQYF.

The chain uses TRBV7-8 and TRBJ2-4, with 10 bases that match TRBD1. This CDR3 region has 13 residues. With 3 bases clipped from V and 9 bases from J, the junction kept 2 bases outside the gene matches. Germline CDR1 and CDR2: SGHVS and FQNEAQ. The CDR3 sequence: CASSLGTGVIQYF. DNA of the CDR3: TGTGCCAGCAGCTTGGGGACAGGGGTCATTCAGTACTTC. The variable domain in full, with the rest retrieved from reference TRBV7-8 and TRBJ2-4, is GAGVSQSPRYKVAKRGQDVALRCDPISGHVSLFWYQQALGQGPEFLTYFQNEAQLDKSGLPSDRFFAERPEGSVSTLKIQRTQQEDSAVYLCASSLGTGVIQYFGAGTRLSVL.

This clone showed up just a few times. This rearrangement joins TRBV5-5 to TRBJ2-1, with D possibly matching TRBD1 (6 bases). Trimming shortened V by 4 bases and J by 4 bases, and 12 bases separated the two germline ends. From germline, CDR1 is SGHKS and CDR2 YYEKEE (reference sequence). This CDR3 region has 14 residues. Here the CDR3 reads CASSLWTAYNEQFF. CDR3 nucleotide sequence: TGTGCCAGCAGCCTGTGGACAGCATACAATGAGCAGTTCTTC.

This clone is a singleton in its sample. The chain carries TRBV28 and TRBJ2-1; the match to TRBD2 covers 9 bases. The germline CDR1 and CDR2 sequences are MDHEN and SYDVKM. The CDR3 has 15 amino acids. J lost 5 bases, V lost 5 bases, and 7 bases had no gene match. The CDR3 DNA is TGTGCCAGCAGTCTAAAGCGGGAGGAGAACAATGAGCAGTTCTTC. Translation gives CASSLKREENNEQFF.

This chain joins TRBV6-5 and TRBJ2-7; perhaps TRBD2 as D (6 bases). V was pared by 5 bases and J by 3 bases, with 14 bases between. Germline-derived CDR1 and CDR2 are MNHEY and SVGAGI. CDR3 length: 14 residues. The DNA for the CDR3 is TGTGCCAGCAGTCCCCCCGGACTACGCTACGAGCAGTACTTC. Translation gives CASSPPGLRYEQYF.

CDR3 loop: CASSQHLAGGGTDTQYF. In DNA form, the CDR3 reads TGTGCCAGCAGCCAACACCTAGCGGGAGGGGGCACAGATACGCAGTATTTT. V is TRBV5-8 and J is TRBJ2-3, with TRBD2 matching 12 bases. Germline values: CDR1 SGHTS, CDR2 YDEGEE. The CDR3 covers 17 residues. J lost 1 base, V lost 4 bases, and 7 bases had no gene match.

CDR3 amino acids: CASSLDGSGYGYTF. Here the CDR3 DNA reads TGTGCCAGCAGCTTGGACGGCTCAGGCTATGGCTACACCTTC. The chain is built from TRBV5-4 and TRBJ1-2, with D hard to call. The CDR3 contains 14 residues. The ends were cut back, 0 bases at V and 4 bases at J, with 10 bases in the middle. Germline-derived CDR1 and CDR2 are SGHNT and YYREEE (reference sequence).

This clone was counted a single time. This chain links TRBV5-1 with TRBJ2-7, with D perhaps TRBD1 (6 bases). V lost 0 bases and J 9 bases, leaving 13 bases between the germline ends. The CDR3 has 13 residues. Per germline, CDR1 SGHRS and CDR2 YFSETQ. The CDR3 DNA reads as TGCGCCAGCAGCTTGGGACCGGACAGTGCGCAGTACTTC. It yields the protein CASSLGPDSAQYF.

The chain links TRBV5-6 to TRBJ2-7; TRBD2 might be the D (6 bases). The CDR3 runs 15 residues. V lost 6 bases to trimming and J lost 3 bases, with 19 bases between them. Germline-derived CDR1 and CDR2 are SGHDT and YYEEEE. In DNA form, the CDR3 reads TGTGCCAGCAACCTGAGGGCGACTAGTTTCTACGAGCAGTACTTC. The encoded protein is CASNLRATSFYEQYF. Full variable domain (rest looked up from reference TRBV5-6 and TRBJ2-7): DAGVTQSPTHLIKTRGQQVTLRCSPKSGHDTVSWYQQALGQGPQFIFQYYEEEERQRGNFPDRFSGHQFPNYSSELNVNALLLGDSALYLCASNLRATSFYEQYFGPGTRLTVT.

This clone was counted a few times. The V and J genes are TRBV9 and TRBJ1-5, with a weak D call TRBD1 (5 bases). CDR1 is SGDLS and CDR2 is YYNGEE in the germline V gene. CDR3 size: 15 residues. The ends were cut back, 4 bases at V and 3 bases at J, with 14 bases in the middle. The CDR3 DNA is TGTGCCAGCAGCTCGACGGACAACCCCAATCAGCCCCAGCATTTT. It is translated as CASSSTDNPNQPQHF.

V and J are TRBV1 and TRBJ1-4. TRBV1 corresponds to a pseudogene. The CDR3 contains 16 residues. The CDR3, as DNA: TGCACCAGCAGCCAACCACCCCCGTCGGAGGGGGAAAAACTGTTTTTT. Translating gives CTSSQPPPSEGEKLFF.

This clone was observed a few times. The rearrangement uses TRBV7-2 and TRBJ1-2; 7 nucleotides line up with TRBD1. There are 12 residues in the CDR3. V shed 2 bases, J shed 8 bases, and the junction held 2 bases outside the gene matches. Germline CDR1 SGHTA, CDR2 FQGNSA. In DNA form, the CDR3 reads TGTGCCAGCAGCTTAAGACAGGGCGGCTACACCTTC. Translated: CASSLRQGGYTF.

This clone has more than one count but fewer than ten. This rearrangement joins TRBV5-1 to TRBJ2-2; perhaps TRBD1 as D (5 bases). The CDR3 runs to 13 residues. V was pared by 5 bases and J by 12 bases, with 17 bases between. Germline V lookup: CDR1 SGHRS, CDR2 YFSETQ. CDR3 residues: CASSFEGVNQLFF. CDR3 DNA: TGCGCCAGCAGTTTTGAAGGGGTAAACCAGCTGTTTTTT. The full variable domain, its missing parts supplied by reference TRBV5-1 and TRBJ2-2, is KAGVTQTPRYLIKTRGQQVTLSCSPISGHRSVSWYQQTPGQGLQFLFEYFSETQRNKGNFPGRFSGRQFSNSRSEMNVSTLELGDSALYLCASSFEGVNQLFFGEGSRLTVL.

The J gene is TRBJ1-3, the V gene TRBV29-1; D perhaps matches TRBD1 (6 bases). CDR3 size: 14 residues. CDR1 SQVTM and CDR2 ANQGSEA come from the germline V gene. Between the trimmed V and J ends, which lost 6 bases and 3 bases, there was a span of 15 bases. The CDR3: CSVAMRGFGNTIYF. The CDR3 DNA sequence: TGCAGCGTAGCTATGAGGGGGTTTGGAAACACCATATATTTT.

This clone has more than one count but fewer than ten. The rearrangement uses TRBV7-6 and TRBJ1-2; TRBD1 agrees at 8 bases. This CDR3 has 16 amino acids. The J segment lost 4 bases and the V segment lost 5 bases, leaving 12 bases of the junction unmatched. CDR1 SGHVS and CDR2 FNYEAQ come from the germline V gene. The CDR3 DNA sequence: TGTGCCAGCAGCCATGGGCCTGGACAGGGCTTCTATGGCTACACCTTC. Residues: CASSHGPGQGFYGYTF.

The chain combines TRBV19 with TRBJ1-4; no definite D call. The CDR3 is made up of 11 amino acids. Trimming removed 5 bases at V and 6 bases at J, with 4 bases between. Germline lookup yields CDR1 LNHDA and CDR2 SQIVND (reference sequence). The CDR3 loop is CASSADEKLFF. The CDR3 bases are TGTGCCAGTAGTGCAGATGAAAAACTGTTTTTT.

The V and J genes are TRBV11-2 and TRBJ1-4; TRBD1 matches 8 bases. The germline V gene encodes CDR1 SGHAT and CDR2 FQNNGV. This CDR3 is built from 15 residues. Trimming cost V 1 base and J 8 bases; bases outside gene matches: 6. The DNA of the CDR3 is TGTGCCAGCAGCTTAGGCCCAGGGGGCGAGGAAAAACTGTTTTTT. It codes for CASSLGPGGEEKLFF.

The chain combines TRBV15 with TRBJ2-5, with 8 nucleotides matching TRBD1. The CDR3 is made up of 16 amino acids. Germline lookup yields CDR1 LNHNV and CDR2 YYDKDF (reference sequence). The V and J ends lost 3 bases and 4 bases, in that order; junction bases with no gene match: 10. The CDR3 is CATSSGQGRRGETQYF. CDR3 bases: TGTGCCACCAGCAGCGGACAGGGAAGGAGGGGAGAGACCCAGTACTTC. Full variable domain (outside the CDR3, taken from reference TRBV15 and TRBJ2-5): DAMVIQNPRYQVTQFGKPVTLSCSQTLNHNVMYWYQQKSSQAPKLLFHYYDKDFNNEADTPDNFQSRRPNTSFCFLDIRSPGLGDTAMYLCATSSGQGRRGETQYFGPGTRLLVL.

The rearrangement joins TRBV11-2 to TRBJ1-6; 9 nucleotides line up with TRBD1. V trimming: 4 bases; J trimming: 14 bases; junction bases outside the gene matches: 9. Germline CDR1 reads SGHAT; CDR2 reads FQNNGV. CDR3 length: 14 residues. The CDR3: CASSYEGQGRTLHF. Written as DNA, the CDR3 is TGTGCCAGCAGCTACGAGGGACAGGGTAGAACCCTCCACTTT.

The genes are TRBV9 and TRBJ2-2, with a weak D call TRBD2 (7 bases). The CDR3 has 17 amino acids. Germline V gene lookup returns CDR1 SGDLS and CDR2 YYNGEE. Deletions cut 4 bases from V and 5 bases from J, with 21 bases between. The CDR3 DNA reads as TGTGCCAGCAGCCCAAGTGGGGGGGCAGGGAGGACCGGGGAGCTGTTTTTT. Translating it yields CASSPSGGAGRTGELFF.

J is TRBJ1-1 and V is TRBV20-1; no clear D. CDR1 is DFQATT and CDR2 is SNEGSKA in the germline V gene (reference sequence). Trimming pared 6 bases from V and 3 bases from J, leaving 8 bases between. The CDR3 extends over 11 amino acids. The CDR3 is CSAYQHTEAFF. The CDR3 region has the DNA TGCAGTGCCTATCAACACACTGAAGCTTTCTTT.

The chain links TRBV6-5 to TRBJ2-3; TRBD2 is a possible D gene (6 bases). CDR3 length equals 15 residues. Germline CDR1 reads MNHEY; CDR2 reads SVGAGI. V was cut by 7 bases and J by 2 bases, with 16 bases left in between. CDR3 in DNA: TGTGCCAGCACCAGTAGCGGCGGTCACACAGATACGCAGTATTTT. Protein product: CASTSSGGHTDTQYF.

The chain recombines TRBV10-3 with TRBJ1-5; a possible D gene is TRBD1 (6 bases). Looked up from germline, CDR1 is ENHRY and CDR2 is SYGVKD. Trimming cost V 3 bases and J 4 bases, with 16 bases left between them. The CDR3 extends over 16 amino acids. CDR3 sequence: CAISDRLRGRNQPQHF. As DNA, the CDR3 is TGTGCCATCAGTGACAGACTCAGGGGCCGAAATCAGCCCCAGCATTTT.